This T cell receptor beta chain was captured in a study of blood T cell repertoires in COVID-19. Study as a whole: Sites in the United States, Italy and Spain provided acute and convalescent COVID-19 samples. PBMCs, B-cell-depleted T cells, or T cells were the source of the cDNA or gDNA that made up the material.

The Seattle site enrolled patients during active infection and followed them longitudinally. The CDR3 runs to 13 residues. Germline V gene data show CDR1 as SGHTA and CDR2 as FQGTGA. Trimming stripped 5 bases from V and 6 bases from J, with 12 bases between. Original processing notes: Researchers report that nucleated cell counts were estimated from reference gene primer amplification. Profiled with immunoSEQ multiplex PCR; TCRdb holds only in-frame clones, not every one. The DNA was the basis for D and trimming; V, J and clone size are from that table. The data contain about 210,000 clones, about 82% of them singletons.

The receptor was isolated from a woman between 65 and 79 years old with COVID-19, enrolled during active disease. The V call is TRBV7-3, the J call TRBJ2-3; tentative D call: TRBD2 (6 bases). The sequenced material came from peripheral blood. The CDR3 DNA reads as TGTGCCAGCAGCCGACTAGTGGGGGATACGCAGTATTTT. Encoded protein: CASSRLVGDTQYF.